This T cell receptor beta chain was captured by sequencing in a study of brain T cells in children with intractable seizures. Whole-study results and caveats: HCMV serostatus was not known, and viral specificity came from CDR3 similarity only. Pre- and post-surgery blood differed in depth, so pre-surgery absences may be undersampling.

In the case of this clone: The antigen is unknown.

The CDR3 extends over 16 amino acids. V was clipped by 4 bases and J by 3 bases, with 15 bases between them. Germline V CDR1 and CDR2: LGHNT, FRNRAP. Only cases whose brain tissue showed the highest T cell transcript signatures were sequenced. Pre-surgery treatment included at least one anti-epileptic drug. Method: immunoSEQ multiplex PCR; TCRdb's copy keeps in-frame clones and lacks some. The data hold 95,000 to 120,000 clones, with approximately 94% observed a single time. This sample comprised peripheral blood, obtained at surgery. The source is a boy under two years old with hemimegalencephaly and intractable seizures. This sequence joins TRBV12-5 and TRBJ2-2; D is undetermined. In DNA form, the CDR3 reads TGTGCTAGTGGTTCACTACGGTATGGGGACACCGGGGAGCTGTTTTTT. It codes for CASGSLRYGDTGELFF. The full variable domain, its missing parts supplied by reference TRBV12-5 and TRBJ2-2, is DARVTQTPRHKVTEMGQEVTMRCQPILGHNTVFWYRQTMMQGLELLAYFRNRAPLDDSGMPKDRFSAEMPDATLATLKIQPSEPRDSAVYFCASGSLRYGDTGELFFGEGSRLTVL.